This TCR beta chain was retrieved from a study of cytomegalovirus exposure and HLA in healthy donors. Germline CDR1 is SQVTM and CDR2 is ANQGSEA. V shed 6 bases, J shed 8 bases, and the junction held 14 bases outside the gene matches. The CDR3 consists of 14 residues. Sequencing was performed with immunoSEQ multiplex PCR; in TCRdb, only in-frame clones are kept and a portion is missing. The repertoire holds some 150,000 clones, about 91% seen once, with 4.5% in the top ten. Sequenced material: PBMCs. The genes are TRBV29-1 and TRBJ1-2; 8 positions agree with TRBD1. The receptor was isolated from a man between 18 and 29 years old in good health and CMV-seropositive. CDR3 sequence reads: CSVSSIRDRNGYTF. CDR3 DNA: TGCAGCGTCTCATCAATCCGGGACAGGAACGGCTACACCTTC.